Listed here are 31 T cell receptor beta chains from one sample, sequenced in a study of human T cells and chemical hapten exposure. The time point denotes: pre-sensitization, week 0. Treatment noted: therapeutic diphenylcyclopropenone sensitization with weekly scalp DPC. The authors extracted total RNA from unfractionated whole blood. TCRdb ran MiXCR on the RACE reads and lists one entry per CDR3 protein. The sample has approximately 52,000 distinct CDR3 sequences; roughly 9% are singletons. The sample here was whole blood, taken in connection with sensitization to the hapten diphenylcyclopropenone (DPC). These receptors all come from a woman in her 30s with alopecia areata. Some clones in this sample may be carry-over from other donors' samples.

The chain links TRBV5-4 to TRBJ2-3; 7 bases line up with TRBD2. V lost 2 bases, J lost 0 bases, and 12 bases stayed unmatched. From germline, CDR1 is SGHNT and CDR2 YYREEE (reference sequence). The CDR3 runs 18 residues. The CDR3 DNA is TGTGCCAGCAGCTTCGAAGCGGGGACTATCCCTAGCACAGATACGCAGTATTTT. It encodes CASSFEAGTIPSTDTQYF. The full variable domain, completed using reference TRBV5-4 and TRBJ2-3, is ETGVTQSPTHLIKTRGQQVTLRCSSQSGHNTVSWYQQALGQGPQFIFQYYREEENGRGNFPPRFSGLQFPNYSSELNVNALELDDSALYLCASSFEAGTIPSTDTQYFGPGTRLTVL.

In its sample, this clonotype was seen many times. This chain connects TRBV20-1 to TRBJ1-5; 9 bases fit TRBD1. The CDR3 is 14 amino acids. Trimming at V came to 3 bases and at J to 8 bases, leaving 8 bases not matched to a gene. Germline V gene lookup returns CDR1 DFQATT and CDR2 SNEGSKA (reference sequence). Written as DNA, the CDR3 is TGCAGTGCTAGCCCTGACAGGGGGAGGGAGCCCCAGCATTTT. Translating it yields CSASPDRGREPQHF.

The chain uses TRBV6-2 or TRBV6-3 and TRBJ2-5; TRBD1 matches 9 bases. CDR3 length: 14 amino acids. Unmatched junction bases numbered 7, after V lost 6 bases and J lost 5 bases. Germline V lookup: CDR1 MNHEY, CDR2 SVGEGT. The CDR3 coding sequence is TGTGCCAGCAGGCACAGGGGGCGAGGGGAGACCCAGTACTTC. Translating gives CASRHRGRGETQYF.

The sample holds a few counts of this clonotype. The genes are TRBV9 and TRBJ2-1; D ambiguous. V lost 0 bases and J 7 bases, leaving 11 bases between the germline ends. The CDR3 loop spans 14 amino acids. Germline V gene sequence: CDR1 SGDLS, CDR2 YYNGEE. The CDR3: CASSVGIGTNEQFF. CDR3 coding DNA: TGTGCCAGCAGCGTAGGGATCGGAACAAATGAGCAGTTCTTC.

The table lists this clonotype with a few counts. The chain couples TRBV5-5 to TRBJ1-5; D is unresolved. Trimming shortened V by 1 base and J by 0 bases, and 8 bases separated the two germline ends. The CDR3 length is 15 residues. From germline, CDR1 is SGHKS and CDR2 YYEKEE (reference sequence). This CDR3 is CASSLFGNSNQPQHF. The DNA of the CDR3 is TGTGCCAGCAGCTTGTTCGGTAATAGCAATCAGCCCCAGCATTTT.

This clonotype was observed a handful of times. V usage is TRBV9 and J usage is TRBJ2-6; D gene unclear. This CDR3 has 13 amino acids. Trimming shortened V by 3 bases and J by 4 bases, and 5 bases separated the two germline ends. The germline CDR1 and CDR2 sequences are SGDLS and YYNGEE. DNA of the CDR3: TGTGCCAGCAGCGGGGCCGGGGCCAACGTCCTGACTTTC. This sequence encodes CASSGAGANVLTF.

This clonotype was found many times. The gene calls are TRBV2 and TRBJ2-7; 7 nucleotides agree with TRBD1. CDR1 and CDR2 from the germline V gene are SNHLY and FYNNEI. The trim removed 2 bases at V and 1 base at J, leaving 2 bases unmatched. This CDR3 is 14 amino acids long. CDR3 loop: CASSEQGDSYEQYF. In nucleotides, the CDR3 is TGTGCCAGCAGTGAACAGGGGGATTCCTACGAGCAGTACTTC.

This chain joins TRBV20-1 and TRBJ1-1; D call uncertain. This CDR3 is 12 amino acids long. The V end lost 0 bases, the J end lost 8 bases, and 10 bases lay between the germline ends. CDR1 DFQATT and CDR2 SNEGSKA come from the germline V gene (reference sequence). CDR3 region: CSARDRRMEAFF. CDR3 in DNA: TGCAGTGCTAGAGATCGGCGGATGGAAGCTTTCTTT.

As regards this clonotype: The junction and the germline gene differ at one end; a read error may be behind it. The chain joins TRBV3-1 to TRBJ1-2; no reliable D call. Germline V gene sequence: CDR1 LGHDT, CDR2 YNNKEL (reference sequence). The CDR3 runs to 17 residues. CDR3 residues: CASSQDGLGRGDYGDTF. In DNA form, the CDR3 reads TGTGCCAGCAGCCAAGATGGGCTTGGGCGGGGTGACTATGGCGACACCTTC.

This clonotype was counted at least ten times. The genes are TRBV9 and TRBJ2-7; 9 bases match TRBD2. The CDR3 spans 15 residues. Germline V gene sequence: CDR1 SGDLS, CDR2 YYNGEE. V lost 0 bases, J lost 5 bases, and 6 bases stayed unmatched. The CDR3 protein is CASSVGVAGVNEQYF. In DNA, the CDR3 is TGTGCCAGCAGCGTAGGAGTAGCGGGGGTTAACGAGCAGTACTTC.

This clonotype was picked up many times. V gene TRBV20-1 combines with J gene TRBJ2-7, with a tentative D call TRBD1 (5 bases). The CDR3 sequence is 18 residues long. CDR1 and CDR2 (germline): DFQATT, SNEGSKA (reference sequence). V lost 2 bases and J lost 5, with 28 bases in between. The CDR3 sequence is CSARPSLIPTTDLDEQYF. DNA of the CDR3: TGCAGTGCTAGACCATCCCTCATTCCCACGACAGACCTCGACGAGCAGTACTTC.

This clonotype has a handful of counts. The CDR3 reads CASSLQADQETQYF. In nucleotides, the CDR3 is TGCGCCAGCAGCTTACAAGCGGACCAAGAGACCCAGTACTTC. The rearrangement uses TRBV5-1 and TRBJ2-5; tentatively, D is TRBD2 (5 bases). V lost 2 bases, J lost 0 bases, and 8 bases lay in between. The CDR3 is made up of 14 amino acids. CDR1 and CDR2 (germline): SGHRS, YFSETQ.

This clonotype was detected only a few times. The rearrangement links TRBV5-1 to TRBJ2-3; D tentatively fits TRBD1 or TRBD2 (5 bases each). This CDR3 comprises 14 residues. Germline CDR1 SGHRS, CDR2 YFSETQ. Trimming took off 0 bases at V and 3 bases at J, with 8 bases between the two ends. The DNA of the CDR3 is TGCGCCAGCAGCTTGGGGGACCCTACAGATACGCAGTATTTT. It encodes CASSLGDPTDTQYF.

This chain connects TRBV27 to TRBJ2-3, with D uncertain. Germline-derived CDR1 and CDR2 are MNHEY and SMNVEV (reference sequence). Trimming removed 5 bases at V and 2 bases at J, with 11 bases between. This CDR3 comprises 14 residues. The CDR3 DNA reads TGTGCCAGCAGTAGATATAGAGACACAGATACGCAGTATTTT. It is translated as CASSRYRDTDTQYF.

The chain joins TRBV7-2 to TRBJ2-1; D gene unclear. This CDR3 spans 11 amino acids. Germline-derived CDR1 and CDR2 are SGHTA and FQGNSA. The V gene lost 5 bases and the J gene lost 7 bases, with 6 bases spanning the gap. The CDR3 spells CASSPSNEQFF. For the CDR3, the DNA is TGTGCCAGCAGCCCCAGTAATGAGCAGTTCTTC.

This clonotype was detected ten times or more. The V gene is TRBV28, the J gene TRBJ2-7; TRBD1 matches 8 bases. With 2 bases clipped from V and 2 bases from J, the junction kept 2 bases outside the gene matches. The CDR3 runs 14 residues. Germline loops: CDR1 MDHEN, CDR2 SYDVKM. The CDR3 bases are TGTGCCAGCAGTTTACTGGGACAGGCCTACGAGCAGTACTTC. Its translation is CASSLLGQAYEQYF.

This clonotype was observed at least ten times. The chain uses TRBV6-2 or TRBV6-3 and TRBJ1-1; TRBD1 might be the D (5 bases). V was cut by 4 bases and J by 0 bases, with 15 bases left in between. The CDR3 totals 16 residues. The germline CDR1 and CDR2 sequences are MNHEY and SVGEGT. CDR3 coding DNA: TGTGCCAGCAGTTCCCCTCAGGGCATAATGAACACTGAAGCTTTCTTT. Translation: CASSSPQGIMNTEAFF.

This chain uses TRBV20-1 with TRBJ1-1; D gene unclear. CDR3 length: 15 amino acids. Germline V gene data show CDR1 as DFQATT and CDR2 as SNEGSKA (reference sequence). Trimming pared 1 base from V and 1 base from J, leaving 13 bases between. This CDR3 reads CSARVKGPRNTEAFF. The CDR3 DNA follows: TGCAGTGCTAGAGTTAAAGGCCCCAGGAACACTGAAGCTTTCTTT.

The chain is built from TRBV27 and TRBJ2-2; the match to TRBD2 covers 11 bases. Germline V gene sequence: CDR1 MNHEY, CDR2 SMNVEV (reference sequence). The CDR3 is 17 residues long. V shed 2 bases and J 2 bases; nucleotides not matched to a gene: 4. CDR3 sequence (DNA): TGTGCCAGCAGTTTACTAGCGGGGGGAGGTAACACCGGGGAGCTGTTTTTT. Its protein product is CASSLLAGGGNTGELFF.

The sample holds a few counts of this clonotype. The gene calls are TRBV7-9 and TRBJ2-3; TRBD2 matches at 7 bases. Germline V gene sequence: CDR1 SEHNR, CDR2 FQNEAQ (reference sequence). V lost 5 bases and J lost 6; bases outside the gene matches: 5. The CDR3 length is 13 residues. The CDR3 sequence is CASSPRLADTQYF. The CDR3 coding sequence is TGTGCCAGCAGCCCACGACTAGCCGATACGCAGTATTTT.

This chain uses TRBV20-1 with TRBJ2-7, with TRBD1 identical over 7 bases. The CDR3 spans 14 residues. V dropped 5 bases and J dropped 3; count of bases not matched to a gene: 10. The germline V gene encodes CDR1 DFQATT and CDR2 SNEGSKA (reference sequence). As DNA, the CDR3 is TGCAGTGCTCTCAGACAGGGCGCTTGCTACGAGCAGTACTTC. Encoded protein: CSALRQGACYEQYF.

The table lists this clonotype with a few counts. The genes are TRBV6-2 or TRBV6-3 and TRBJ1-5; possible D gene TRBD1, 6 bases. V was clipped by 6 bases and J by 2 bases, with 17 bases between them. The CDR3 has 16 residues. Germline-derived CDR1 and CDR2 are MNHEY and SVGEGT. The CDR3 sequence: CASSLARGVGNQPQHF. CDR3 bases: TGTGCCAGCAGCCTCGCCAGGGGAGTAGGCAATCAGCCCCAGCATTTT.

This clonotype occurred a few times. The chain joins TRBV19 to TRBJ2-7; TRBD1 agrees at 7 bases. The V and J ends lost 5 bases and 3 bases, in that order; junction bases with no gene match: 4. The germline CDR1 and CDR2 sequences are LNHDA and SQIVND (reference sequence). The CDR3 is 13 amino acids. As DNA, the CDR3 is TGTGCCAGTAGTCCCGGGACAGACTACGAGCAGTACTTC. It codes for CASSPGTDYEQYF.

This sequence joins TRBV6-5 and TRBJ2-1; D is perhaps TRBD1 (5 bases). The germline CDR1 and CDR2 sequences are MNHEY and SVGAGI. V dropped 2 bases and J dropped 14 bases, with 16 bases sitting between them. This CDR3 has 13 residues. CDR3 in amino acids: CASSYPEWGRKFF. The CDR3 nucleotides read TGTGCCAGCAGTTACCCTGAGTGGGGCAGAAAGTTCTTC.

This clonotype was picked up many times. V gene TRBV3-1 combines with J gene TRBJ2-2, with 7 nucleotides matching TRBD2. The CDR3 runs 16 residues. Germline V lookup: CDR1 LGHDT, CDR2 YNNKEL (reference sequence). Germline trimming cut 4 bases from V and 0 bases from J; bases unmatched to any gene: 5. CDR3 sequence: CASSLTLAANTGELFF. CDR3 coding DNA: TGTGCCAGCAGCCTTACTCTAGCGGCGAACACCGGGGAGCTGTTTTTT.

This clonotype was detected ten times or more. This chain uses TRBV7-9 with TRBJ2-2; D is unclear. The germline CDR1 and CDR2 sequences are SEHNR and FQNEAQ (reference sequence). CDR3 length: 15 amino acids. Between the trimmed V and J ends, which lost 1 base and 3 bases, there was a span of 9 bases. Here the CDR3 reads CASSLGSEYTGELFF. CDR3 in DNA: TGTGCCAGCAGCTTAGGGTCAGAATACACCGGGGAGCTGTTTTTT.

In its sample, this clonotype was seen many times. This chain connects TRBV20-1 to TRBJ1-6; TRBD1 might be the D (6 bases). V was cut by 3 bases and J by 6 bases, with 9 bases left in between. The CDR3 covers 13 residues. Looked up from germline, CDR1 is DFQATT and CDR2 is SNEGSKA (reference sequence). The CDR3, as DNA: TGCAGTGCTAGGTGGACAGCTAATTCACCCCTCCACTTT. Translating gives CSARWTANSPLHF.

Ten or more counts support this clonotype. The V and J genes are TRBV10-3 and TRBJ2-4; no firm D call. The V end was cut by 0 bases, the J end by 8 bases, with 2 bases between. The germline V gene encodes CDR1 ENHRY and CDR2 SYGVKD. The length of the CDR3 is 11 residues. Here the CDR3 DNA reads TGTGCCATCAGTGAGTCAGACATTCAGTACTTC. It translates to CAISESDIQYF.

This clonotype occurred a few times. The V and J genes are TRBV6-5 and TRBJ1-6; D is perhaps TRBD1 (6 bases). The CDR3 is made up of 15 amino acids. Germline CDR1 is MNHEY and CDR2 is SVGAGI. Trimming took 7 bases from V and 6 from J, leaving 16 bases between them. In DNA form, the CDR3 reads TGTGCCAGCACCCTAGGGGGGCTCTTTAATTCACCCCTCCACTTT. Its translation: CASTLGGLFNSPLHF.

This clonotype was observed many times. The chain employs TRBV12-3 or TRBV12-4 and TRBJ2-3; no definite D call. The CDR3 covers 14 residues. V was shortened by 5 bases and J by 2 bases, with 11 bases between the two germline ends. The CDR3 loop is CASSPLWVTDTQYF. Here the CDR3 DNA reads TGTGCCAGCAGTCCACTGTGGGTCACAGATACGCAGTATTTT.

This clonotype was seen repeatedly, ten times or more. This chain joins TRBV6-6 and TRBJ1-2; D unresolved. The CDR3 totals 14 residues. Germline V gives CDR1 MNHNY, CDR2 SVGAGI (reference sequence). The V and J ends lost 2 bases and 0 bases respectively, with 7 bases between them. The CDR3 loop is CASSYRHPNYGYTF. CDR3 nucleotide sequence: TGTGCCAGCAGTTACAGGCATCCTAACTATGGCTACACCTTC.